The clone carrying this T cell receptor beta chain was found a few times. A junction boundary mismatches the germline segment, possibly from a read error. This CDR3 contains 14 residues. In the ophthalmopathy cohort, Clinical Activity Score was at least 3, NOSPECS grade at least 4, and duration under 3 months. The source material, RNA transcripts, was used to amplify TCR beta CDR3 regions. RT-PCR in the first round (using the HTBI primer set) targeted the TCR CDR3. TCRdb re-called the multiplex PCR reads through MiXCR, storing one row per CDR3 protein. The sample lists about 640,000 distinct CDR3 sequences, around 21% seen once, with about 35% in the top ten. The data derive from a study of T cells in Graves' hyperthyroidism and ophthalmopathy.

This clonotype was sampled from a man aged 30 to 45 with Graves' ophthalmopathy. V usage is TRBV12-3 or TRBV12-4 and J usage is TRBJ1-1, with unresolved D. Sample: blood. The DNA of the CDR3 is TGTGTCAGCAGTTTAGCGACGGCAAACACTGAAGCTTTCTTT. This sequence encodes CVSSLATANTEAFF.